This TCR beta chain is from a study of response to subunit inactivated influenza vaccine. Findings of the study overall: There was a suggestion from the authors that each seasonal influenza vaccination recruits few new T cells.

V dropped 3 bases and J dropped 4; count of bases not matched to a gene: 7. Per germline, CDR1 MNHEY and CDR2 SMNVEV (reference sequence). This CDR3 spans 15 amino acids. Worth noting for this clonotype: Its antigen is unidentified.

One entry per CDR3 protein results from TCRdb running MiXCR on the RT-PCR reads. The sample carries hundreds of thousands of distinct CDR3 sequences, approximately 14% recorded once. Sequences were derived from PBMCs from blood, sampled approximately 15 days before vaccination. The clonotype was recovered from a man aged 45-65 years who received an inactivated influenza vaccine. The gene calls are TRBV27 and TRBJ1-1; the match to TRBD1 covers 8 bases. CDR3 region: CASSLTGVAGTEAFF. For the CDR3, the DNA is TGTGCCAGCAGTTTGACAGGGGTCGCAGGCACTGAAGCTTTCTTT.